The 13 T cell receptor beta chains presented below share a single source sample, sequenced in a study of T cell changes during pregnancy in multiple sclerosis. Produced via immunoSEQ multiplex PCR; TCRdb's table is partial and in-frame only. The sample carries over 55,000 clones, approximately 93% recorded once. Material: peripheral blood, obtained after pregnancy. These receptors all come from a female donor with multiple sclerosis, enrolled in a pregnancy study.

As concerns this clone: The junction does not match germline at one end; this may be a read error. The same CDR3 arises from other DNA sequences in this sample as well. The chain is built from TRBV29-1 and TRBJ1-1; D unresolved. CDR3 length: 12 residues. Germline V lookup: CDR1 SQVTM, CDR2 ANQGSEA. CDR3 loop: CSVEDLQVEAFF. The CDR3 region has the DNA TGCAGTGTTGAAGATTTGCAGGTTGAAGCTTTCTTT. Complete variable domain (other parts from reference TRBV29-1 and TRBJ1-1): SAVISQKPSRDICQRGTSLTIQCQVDSQVTMMFWYRQQPGQSLTLIATANQGSEATYESGFVIDKFPISRPNLTFSTLTVSNMSPEDSSIYLCSVEDLQVEAFFGQGTRLTVV.

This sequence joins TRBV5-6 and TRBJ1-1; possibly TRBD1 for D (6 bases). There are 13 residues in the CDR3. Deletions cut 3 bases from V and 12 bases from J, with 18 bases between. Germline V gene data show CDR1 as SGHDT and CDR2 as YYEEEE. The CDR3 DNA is TGTGCCAGCAGCTCCTTACAGGGACGGGGTACTTTCTTT. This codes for CASSSLQGRGTFF.

The CDR3 loop is CASSPFGGRPGYEQYF. The CDR3 DNA reads as TGTGCCAGCTCACCATTCGGGGGGCGCCCCGGGTACGAGCAGTACTTC. The V call is TRBV18, the J call TRBJ2-7; perhaps TRBD2 as D (7 bases). V was clipped by 2 bases and J by 4 bases, with 18 bases between them. The V gene's germline CDR1 is KGHSH and CDR2 LQKENI. CDR3 length equals 16 residues.

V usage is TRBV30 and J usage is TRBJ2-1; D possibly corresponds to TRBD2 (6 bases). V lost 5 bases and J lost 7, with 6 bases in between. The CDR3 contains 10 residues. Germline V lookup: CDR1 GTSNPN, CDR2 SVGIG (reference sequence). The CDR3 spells CAWGRNEQFF. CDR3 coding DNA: TGTGCCTGGGGGAGGAATGAGCAGTTCTTC.

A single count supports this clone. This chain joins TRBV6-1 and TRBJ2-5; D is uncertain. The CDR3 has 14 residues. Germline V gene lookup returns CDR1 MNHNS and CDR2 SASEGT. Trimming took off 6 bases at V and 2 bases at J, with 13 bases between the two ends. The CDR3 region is CASREPLVQETQYF. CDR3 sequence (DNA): TGTGCCAGCAGGGAACCGTTAGTTCAAGAGACCCAGTACTTC.

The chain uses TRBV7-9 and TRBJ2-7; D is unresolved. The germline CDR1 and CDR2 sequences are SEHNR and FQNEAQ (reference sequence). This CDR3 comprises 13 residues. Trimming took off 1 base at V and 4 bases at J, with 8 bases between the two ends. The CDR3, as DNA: TGTGCCAGCAGCTTAGGGATGAGGTACGAGCAGTACTTC. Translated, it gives CASSLGMRYEQYF.

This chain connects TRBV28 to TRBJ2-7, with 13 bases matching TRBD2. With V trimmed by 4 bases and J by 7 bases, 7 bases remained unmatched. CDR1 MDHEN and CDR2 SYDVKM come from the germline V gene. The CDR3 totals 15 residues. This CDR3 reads CASSSGTSGTWEQYF. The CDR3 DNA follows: TGTGCCAGCAGTTCCGGGACTAGCGGGACGTGGGAGCAGTACTTC.

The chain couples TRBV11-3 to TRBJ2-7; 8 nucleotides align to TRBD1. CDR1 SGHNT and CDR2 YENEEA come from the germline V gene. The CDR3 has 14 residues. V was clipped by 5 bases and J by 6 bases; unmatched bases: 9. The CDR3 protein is CASSIGQGRSEQYF. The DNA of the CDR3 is TGTGCCAGCAGCATTGGACAGGGACGCTCCGAGCAGTACTTC.

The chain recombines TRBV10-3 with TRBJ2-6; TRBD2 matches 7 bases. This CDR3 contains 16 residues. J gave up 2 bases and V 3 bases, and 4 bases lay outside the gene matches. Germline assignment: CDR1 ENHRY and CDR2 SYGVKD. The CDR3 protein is CAISDKGGAGANVLTF. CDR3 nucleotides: TGTGCCATCAGTGATAAGGGAGGGGCTGGGGCCAACGTCCTGACTTTC.

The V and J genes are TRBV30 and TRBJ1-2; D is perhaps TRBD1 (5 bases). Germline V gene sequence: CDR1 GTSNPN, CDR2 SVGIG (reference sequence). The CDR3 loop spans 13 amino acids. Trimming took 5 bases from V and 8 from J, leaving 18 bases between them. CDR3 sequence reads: CAWALTGGGGYTF. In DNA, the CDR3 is TGTGCCTGGGCACTAACGGGGGGGGGAGGCTACACCTTC.

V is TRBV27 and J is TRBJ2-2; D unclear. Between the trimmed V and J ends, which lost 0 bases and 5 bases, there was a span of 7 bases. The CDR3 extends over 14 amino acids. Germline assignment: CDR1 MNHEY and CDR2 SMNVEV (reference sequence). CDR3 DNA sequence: TGTGCCAGCAGTTTATCCGGAGAGACCGGGGAGCTGTTTTTT. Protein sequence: CASSLSGETGELFF.

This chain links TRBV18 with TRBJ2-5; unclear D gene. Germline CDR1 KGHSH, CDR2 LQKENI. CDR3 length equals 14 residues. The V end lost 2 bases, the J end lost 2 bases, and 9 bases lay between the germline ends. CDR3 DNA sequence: TGTGCCAGCTCACCAGCGAGTTCACAAGAGACCCAGTACTTC. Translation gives CASSPASSQETQYF.

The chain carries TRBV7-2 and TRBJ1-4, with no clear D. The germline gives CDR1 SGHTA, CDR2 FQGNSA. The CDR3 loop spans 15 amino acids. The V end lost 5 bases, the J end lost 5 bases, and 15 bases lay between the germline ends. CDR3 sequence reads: CASSLTSGVNEKLFF. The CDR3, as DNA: TGTGCCAGCAGCCTAACCTCCGGGGTGAATGAAAAACTGTTTTTT. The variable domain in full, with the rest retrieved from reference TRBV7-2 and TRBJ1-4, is GAGVSQSPSNKVTEKGKDVELRCDPISGHTALYWYRQSLGQGLEFLIYFQGNSAPDKSGLPSDRFSAERTGGSVSTLTIQRTQQEDSAVYLCASSLTSGVNEKLFFGSGTQLSVL.